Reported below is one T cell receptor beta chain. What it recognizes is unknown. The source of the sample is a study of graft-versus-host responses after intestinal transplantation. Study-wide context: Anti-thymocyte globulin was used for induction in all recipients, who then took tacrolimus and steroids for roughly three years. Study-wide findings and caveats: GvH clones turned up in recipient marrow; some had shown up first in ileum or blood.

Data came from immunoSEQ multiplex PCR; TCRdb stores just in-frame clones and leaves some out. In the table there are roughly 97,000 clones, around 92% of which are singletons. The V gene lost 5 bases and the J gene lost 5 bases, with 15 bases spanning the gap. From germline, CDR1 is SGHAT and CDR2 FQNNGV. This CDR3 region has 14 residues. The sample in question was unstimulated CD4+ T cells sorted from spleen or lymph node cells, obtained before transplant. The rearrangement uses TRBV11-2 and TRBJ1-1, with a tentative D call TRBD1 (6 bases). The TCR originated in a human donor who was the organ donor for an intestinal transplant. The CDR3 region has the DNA TGTGCCAGCAGCCGTCCCCGTCAGGGGACTGAAGCTTTCTTT. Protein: CASSRPRQGTEAFF.